The clone carrying this TCR beta chain was seen a few times. The sample belongs to a study of T cell changes during pregnancy in multiple sclerosis. Per the germline V gene, CDR1 is SGHRS and CDR2 is YFSETQ. V was cut by 1 base and J by 1 base, with 8 bases left in between. This CDR3 comprises 14 residues. Clones were sequenced by immunoSEQ multiplex PCR, and TCRdb holds only the in-frame ones, with some missing. This sample carries tens of thousands of clones, about 92% of them seen once, and the ten largest clones take just over 0.65%. The source of this sequence is a female donor with multiple sclerosis, enrolled in a pregnancy study. Source: CD4+ T cells from peripheral blood mononuclear cells, taken in the third trimester of pregnancy. V and J are TRBV5-1 and TRBJ1-1; no definite D call. The CDR3 is CASSLTVGNTEAFF. DNA for the CDR3: TGCGCCAGCAGCTTGACTGTCGGGAACACTGAAGCTTTCTTT.